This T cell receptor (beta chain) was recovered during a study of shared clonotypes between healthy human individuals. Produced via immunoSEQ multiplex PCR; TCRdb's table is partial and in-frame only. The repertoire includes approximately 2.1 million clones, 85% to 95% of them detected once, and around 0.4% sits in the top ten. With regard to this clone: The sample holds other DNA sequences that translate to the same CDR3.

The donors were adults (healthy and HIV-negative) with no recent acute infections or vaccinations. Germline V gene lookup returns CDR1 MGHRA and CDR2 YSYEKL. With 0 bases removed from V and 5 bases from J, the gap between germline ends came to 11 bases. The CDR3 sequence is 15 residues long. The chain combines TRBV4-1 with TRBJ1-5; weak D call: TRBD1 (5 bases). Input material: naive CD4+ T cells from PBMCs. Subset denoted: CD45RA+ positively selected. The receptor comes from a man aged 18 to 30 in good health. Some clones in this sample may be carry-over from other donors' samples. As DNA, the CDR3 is TGCGCCAGCAGCCAAGACCTCTGGGGGGATCAGCCCCAGCATTTT. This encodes CASSQDLWGDQPQHF.